The subject of this entry is one T cell receptor beta chain. The data originate from a study of blood T cell repertoires in COVID-19. Study-wide context: The United States, Italy and Spain were the sources of the acute and convalescent COVID-19 samples.

Germline CDR1 reads SQVTM; CDR2 reads ANQGSEA. The CDR3 contains 13 residues. Trimming took off 0 bases at V and 9 bases at J, with 13 bases between the two ends. TCRdb's copy holds only in-frame clones and misses some; the assay was immunoSEQ multiplex PCR. Of about 110,000 clones in the sample, approximately 83% are singletons; the top ten hold just over 4%. This sequence originates from a woman between 65 and 79 years old with acute or convalescent COVID-19. This chain joins TRBV29-1 and TRBJ2-3; tentative D call: TRBD2 (7 bases). Sequencing was carried out using peripheral blood. The CDR3 is CSVEDQGRATQYF. DNA of the CDR3: TGCAGCGTTGAAGACCAGGGGAGGGCGACGCAGTATTTT.